A selection of T cell receptor beta chains follows, all from one sample in a study of shared clonotypes between healthy human individuals. The repertoire was sequenced with immunoSEQ multiplex PCR; TCRdb's copy has only in-frame clones and lacks some. This table holds about 680,000 clones, 90% to 95% found once. The source material was naive CD8+ T cells sorted from blood. These receptors all stem from a man under 40 in good health. CDR3s include the opening cysteine and the closing phenylalanine or tryptophan. D genes are given only for firm matches. A clone size is listed for some rows: how often the clone was seen (once, few, many), or a class if it is expanded.

J gene: TRBJ2-3
V gene: TRBV7-3
clone size: -
D gene: -
CDR3 protein: CASSLSVGSTDTQYF
CDR3 DNA: TGTGCCAGCAGCCTCAGTGTCGGTAGCACAGATACGCAGTATTTT

J gene: TRBJ1-1
V gene: TRBV4-1
clone size: -
D gene: TRBD1
CDR3 protein: CASSLYRGENTEAFF
CDR3 DNA: TGCGCCAGCAGCTTATACAGGGGCGAGAACACTGAAGCTTTCTTT

J gene: TRBJ2-3
V gene: TRBV7-7
clone size: -
D gene: TRBD2
CDR3 protein: CASSLAAGATDTQYF
CDR3 DNA: TGTGCCAGCAGCCTAGCAGCGGGAGCCACAGATACGCAGTATTTT

J gene: TRBJ1-1
V gene: TRBV12-5
clone size: -
D gene: TRBD1
CDR3 protein: CASGLGGRGTEAFF
CDR3 DNA: TGTGCTAGTGGTTTAGGGGGCAGGGGCACTGAAGCTTTCTTT

J gene: TRBJ2-3
V gene: TRBV7-9
clone size: -
D gene: TRBD1
CDR3 protein: CASSFPWTGDVGDTQYF
CDR3 DNA: TGTGCCAGCAGCTTCCCCTGGACAGGGGATGTGGGAGATACGCAGTATTTT

J gene: TRBJ2-1
V gene: TRBV7-6
clone size: -
D gene: TRBD1
CDR3 protein: CASSSVPQGDLNNEQFF
CDR3 DNA: TGTGCCAGCAGCTCCGTGCCACAGGGGGATTTAAACAATGAGCAGTTCTTC

J gene: TRBJ2-1
V gene: TRBV29-1
clone size: -
D gene: -
CDR3 protein: CSVATGNSYNEQFF
CDR3 DNA: TGCAGCGTAGCTACAGGGAACTCCTACAATGAGCAGTTCTTC

J gene: TRBJ2-7
V gene: TRBV7-9
clone size: -
D gene: -
CDR3 protein: CASSSTSSYEQYF
CDR3 DNA: TGTGCCAGCAGCTCCACTAGCTCCTACGAGCAGTACTTC

J gene: TRBJ2-1
V gene: TRBV6-1
clone size: -
D gene: TRBD2
CDR3 protein: CASSEEDLGLAGEGSYNEQFF
CDR3 DNA: TGTGCCAGCAGTGAAGAGGACCTGGGACTAGCGGGAGAAGGTTCCTACAATGAGCAGTTCTTC

J gene: TRBJ2-7
V gene: TRBV7-9
clone size: -
D gene: TRBD2
CDR3 protein: CASSSAGRGLPGEQYF
CDR3 DNA: TGTGCCAGCAGCTCAGCAGGGAGGGGTCTCCCTGGCGAGCAGTACTTC

J gene: TRBJ2-7
V gene: TRBV7-2
clone size: -
D gene: -
CDR3 protein: CASSLYPGASEGYEQYF
CDR3 DNA: TGTGCCAGCAGCTTATATCCAGGGGCTAGCGAGGGCTACGAGCAGTACTTC

J gene: TRBJ1-5
V gene: TRBV5-8
clone size: -
D gene: TRBD1
CDR3 protein: CASSPGQGLYQPQHF
CDR3 DNA: TGTGCCAGCAGCCCGGGACAGGGGTTGTATCAGCCCCAGCATTTT

J gene: TRBJ2-1
V gene: TRBV7-9
clone size: -
D gene: -
CDR3 protein: CASSLEEEQFF
CDR3 DNA: TGTGCCAGCAGCTTAGAGGAAGAGCAGTTCTTC

J gene: TRBJ2-1
V gene: TRBV6-5
clone size: once
D gene: -
CDR3 protein: CASRTLNRDEQFF
CDR3 DNA: TGTGCCAGCAGGACCCTGAACCGCGATGAGCAGTTCTTC

J gene: TRBJ2-1
V gene: TRBV29-1
clone size: once
D gene: -
CDR3 protein: CSVGGTSAWGEQFF
CDR3 DNA: TGCAGCGTTGGAGGGACATCAGCGTGGGGTGAGCAGTTCTTC

J gene: TRBJ1-1
V gene: TRBV4-1
clone size: -
D gene: -
CDR3 protein: CASSQVSTRLVDTEAFF
CDR3 DNA: TGCGCCAGCAGCCAAGTTAGTACCCGGCTCGTGGACACTGAAGCTTTCTTT

J gene: TRBJ2-7
V gene: TRBV7-9
clone size: -
D gene: TRBD1
CDR3 protein: CASSPLTGQGANQQYF
CDR3 DNA: TGTGCCAGCAGTCCCCTCACCGGACAGGGGGCGAACCAGCAGTACTTC

J gene: TRBJ1-6
V gene: TRBV11-2
clone size: -
D gene: -
CDR3 protein: CASSSAGEYNSPLHF
CDR3 DNA: TGTGCCAGCAGCTCAGCCGGGGAGTACAATTCACCCCTCCACTTT

J gene: TRBJ2-7
V gene: TRBV7-6
clone size: -
D gene: TRBD2
CDR3 protein: CASSAGTSGTYEQYF
CDR3 DNA: TGTGCCAGCAGCGCCGGGACTAGCGGCACCTACGAGCAGTACTTC

J gene: TRBJ2-1
V gene: TRBV28
clone size: -
D gene: -
CDR3 protein: CASRKGTVEYNEQFF
CDR3 DNA: TGTGCCAGCAGAAAGGGGACGGTTGAATACAATGAGCAGTTCTTC

J gene: TRBJ2-1
V gene: TRBV10-3
clone size: few
D gene: TRBD2
CDR3 protein: CATQTSGSDNEQFF
CDR3 DNA: TGTGCCACACAGACTAGCGGGAGTGATAATGAGCAGTTCTTC

J gene: TRBJ2-2
V gene: TRBV29-1
clone size: -
D gene: -
CDR3 protein: CSVEDSGELFF
CDR3 DNA: TGCAGCGTTGAAGATTCCGGGGAGCTGTTTTTT

J gene: TRBJ2-1
V gene: TRBV4-1
clone size: -
D gene: TRBD2
CDR3 protein: CASSQVAGDPNEQFF
CDR3 DNA: TGCGCCAGCAGCCAAGTGGCGGGAGATCCCAATGAGCAGTTCTTC

J gene: TRBJ2-7
V gene: TRBV29-1
clone size: -
D gene: -
CDR3 protein: CSVEAGSSYEQYF
CDR3 DNA: TGCAGCGTTGAAGCCGGGAGCTCCTACGAGCAGTACTTC

J gene: TRBJ2-1
V gene: TRBV2
clone size: once
D gene: TRBD2
CDR3 protein: CASRIAGTSGRSRGNEQFF
CDR3 DNA: TGTGCCAGCCGGATCGCCGGGACTAGCGGGAGAAGTAGGGGGAATGAGCAGTTCTTC

J gene: TRBJ2-7
V gene: TRBV10-3
clone size: -
D gene: -
CDR3 protein: CAISESWDGAYEQYF
CDR3 DNA: TGTGCCATCAGTGAGTCTTGGGACGGTGCCTACGAGCAGTACTTC

J gene: TRBJ2-7
V gene: TRBV9
clone size: -
D gene: TRBD2
CDR3 protein: CASSVGPGTEAGGTSYEQYF
CDR3 DNA: TGTGCCAGCAGCGTCGGTCCCGGGACAGAAGCGGGAGGAACCTCCTACGAGCAGTACTTC

J gene: TRBJ2-1
V gene: TRBV7-9
clone size: -
D gene: TRBD2
CDR3 protein: CASSAAGTRLYNEQFF
CDR3 DNA: TGTGCCAGCAGCGCCGCCGGGACTAGACTCTACAATGAGCAGTTCTTC

J gene: TRBJ2-7
V gene: TRBV1
clone size: -
D gene: -
CDR3 protein: CTSNHIGTYEQYF
CDR3 DNA: TGCACCAGCAACCATATCGGGACGTACGAGCAGTACTTC

J gene: TRBJ1-1
V gene: TRBV20-1
clone size: -
D gene: -
CDR3 protein: CSARDYTEAFF
CDR3 DNA: TGCAGTGCTAGAGATTATACTGAAGCTTTCTTT

J gene: TRBJ1-1
V gene: TRBV6-5
clone size: few
D gene: TRBD1
CDR3 protein: CASSYTDRAMNTEAFF
CDR3 DNA: TGTGCCAGCAGTTACACGGACAGGGCAATGAACACTGAAGCTTTCTTT

J gene: TRBJ1-3
V gene: TRBV4-3
clone size: -
D gene: -
CDR3 protein: CASSLDRYSGNTIYF
CDR3 DNA: TGCGCCAGCAGCTTAGACAGGTACTCTGGAAACACCATATATTTT

J gene: TRBJ2-2
V gene: TRBV4-1
clone size: -
D gene: TRBD1
CDR3 protein: CASSQGTGMAGELFF
CDR3 DNA: TGCGCCAGCAGCCAAGGGACAGGGATGGCCGGGGAGCTGTTTTTT

J gene: TRBJ2-4
V gene: TRBV9
clone size: -
D gene: TRBD2
CDR3 protein: CASSAMTSGISPVLDIQYF
CDR3 DNA: TGTGCCAGCAGCGCAATGACTAGCGGGATCAGTCCGGTATTGGACATTCAGTACTTC

J gene: TRBJ2-2
V gene: TRBV18
clone size: once
D gene: TRBD1
CDR3 protein: CASSQSTGALITGELFF
CDR3 DNA: TGTGCCAGCTCACAATCGACAGGGGCCCTGATCACCGGGGAGCTGTTTTTT

J gene: TRBJ2-7
V gene: TRBV5-1
clone size: -
D gene: TRBD1
CDR3 protein: CASSVGTGLYEQYF
CDR3 DNA: TGCGCCAGCAGCGTCGGGACAGGGCTCTACGAGCAGTACTTC

J gene: TRBJ2-2
V gene: TRBV10-3
clone size: -
D gene: -
CDR3 protein: CAISERDPRNGGELFF
CDR3 DNA: TGTGCCATCAGTGAGAGGGACCCTCGCAACGGCGGGGAGCTGTTTTTT

J gene: TRBJ2-5
V gene: TRBV4-1
clone size: -
D gene: -
CDR3 protein: CASSQGGETQYF
CDR3 DNA: TGCGCCAGCAGCCAAGGGGGCGAGACCCAGTACTTC

J gene: TRBJ2-7
V gene: TRBV27
clone size: once
D gene: -
CDR3 protein: CASSRLSQYYEQYF
CDR3 DNA: TGTGCCAGCAGCCGCCTATCCCAATACTACGAGCAGTACTTC

J gene: TRBJ2-3
V gene: TRBV29-1
clone size: -
D gene: TRBD2
CDR3 protein: CSVDGRWERESPDTQYF
CDR3 DNA: TGCAGCGTTGACGGTCGTTGGGAGCGGGAGAGCCCAGATACGCAGTATTTT

J gene: TRBJ2-5
V gene: TRBV9
clone size: -
D gene: -
CDR3 protein: CASSVGRGMGQETQYF
CDR3 DNA: TGTGCCAGCAGCGTAGGAAGGGGGATGGGGCAAGAGACCCAGTACTTC

J gene: TRBJ2-5
V gene: TRBV2
clone size: -
D gene: -
CDR3 protein: CADGQFHGTQYF
CDR3 DNA: TGTGCCGACGGGCAATTCCATGGGACCCAGTACTTC

J gene: TRBJ2-1
V gene: TRBV4-3
clone size: -
D gene: TRBD2
CDR3 protein: CASSHLRPLAGGWSSYNEQFF
CDR3 DNA: TGCGCCAGCAGCCATCTTAGGCCCCTAGCGGGAGGGTGGAGCTCCTACAATGAGCAGTTCTTC

J gene: TRBJ1-1
V gene: TRBV7-9
clone size: -
D gene: TRBD1
CDR3 protein: CASSPGQGNTEAFF
CDR3 DNA: TGTGCCAGCAGCCCAGGACAGGGGAACACTGAAGCTTTCTTT

J gene: TRBJ2-7
V gene: TRBV29-1
clone size: -
D gene: -
CDR3 protein: CSASDSLRAYEQYF
CDR3 DNA: TGCAGCGCTTCGGACAGCCTACGTGCCTACGAGCAGTACTTC

J gene: TRBJ1-5
V gene: TRBV5-4
clone size: -
D gene: -
CDR3 protein: CASSLWGEEKPQHF
CDR3 DNA: TGTGCCAGCAGCTTGTGGGGCGAAGAAAAGCCCCAGCATTTT

J gene: TRBJ1-5
V gene: TRBV4-1
clone size: -
D gene: -
CDR3 protein: CASSQEQSYNQPQHF
CDR3 DNA: TGCGCCAGCAGCCAAGAACAGAGCTACAATCAGCCCCAGCATTTT

J gene: TRBJ2-7
V gene: TRBV4-3
clone size: -
D gene: -
CDR3 protein: CASSPGSGSYEQYF
CDR3 DNA: TGCGCCAGCAGCCCAGGAAGTGGCTCCTACGAGCAGTACTTC

J gene: TRBJ2-1
V gene: TRBV28
clone size: -
D gene: TRBD1
CDR3 protein: CASSPTGTADEQFF
CDR3 DNA: TGTGCCAGCAGTCCAACCGGGACAGCAGATGAGCAGTTCTTC

J gene: TRBJ1-1
V gene: TRBV6-5
clone size: -
D gene: TRBD1
CDR3 protein: CASSYQGARAEAFF
CDR3 DNA: TGTGCCAGCAGTTACCAGGGGGCGCGAGCTGAAGCTTTCTTT

J gene: TRBJ1-2
V gene: TRBV27
clone size: few
D gene: TRBD1
CDR3 protein: CASSTGSGWNGYTF
CDR3 DNA: TGTGCCAGCTCGACAGGGAGCGGTTGGAATGGCTACACCTTC

J gene: TRBJ2-7
V gene: TRBV28
clone size: -
D gene: -
CDR3 protein: CASRTGDSHAPYEQYF
CDR3 DNA: TGTGCCAGCAGGACCGGAGACAGCCATGCCCCCTACGAGCAGTACTTC

J gene: TRBJ2-7
V gene: TRBV6-1
clone size: -
D gene: -
CDR3 protein: CASSDTTASRVYEQYF
CDR3 DNA: TGTGCCAGCAGTGACACGACCGCTTCTCGGGTCTACGAGCAGTACTTC

J gene: TRBJ2-5
V gene: TRBV7-9
clone size: -
D gene: TRBD2
CDR3 protein: CASSLLTSGAEETQYF
CDR3 DNA: TGTGCCAGCAGCTTACTGACTAGCGGAGCAGAAGAGACCCAGTACTTC